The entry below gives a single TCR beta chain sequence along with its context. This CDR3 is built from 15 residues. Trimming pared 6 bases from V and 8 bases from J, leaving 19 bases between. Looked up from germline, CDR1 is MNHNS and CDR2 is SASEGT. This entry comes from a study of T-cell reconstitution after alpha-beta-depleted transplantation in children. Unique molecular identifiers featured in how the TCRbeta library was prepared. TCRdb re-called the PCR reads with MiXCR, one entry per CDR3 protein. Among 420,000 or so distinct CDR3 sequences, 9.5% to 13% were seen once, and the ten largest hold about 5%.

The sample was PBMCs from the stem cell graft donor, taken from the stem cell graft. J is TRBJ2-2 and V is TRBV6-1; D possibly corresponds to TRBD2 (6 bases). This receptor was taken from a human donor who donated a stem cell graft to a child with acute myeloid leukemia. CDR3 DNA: TGTGCCAGCAGGACCGCTCGGGCTAGCGCGGGGGAGCTGTTTTTT. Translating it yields CASRTARASAGELFF.